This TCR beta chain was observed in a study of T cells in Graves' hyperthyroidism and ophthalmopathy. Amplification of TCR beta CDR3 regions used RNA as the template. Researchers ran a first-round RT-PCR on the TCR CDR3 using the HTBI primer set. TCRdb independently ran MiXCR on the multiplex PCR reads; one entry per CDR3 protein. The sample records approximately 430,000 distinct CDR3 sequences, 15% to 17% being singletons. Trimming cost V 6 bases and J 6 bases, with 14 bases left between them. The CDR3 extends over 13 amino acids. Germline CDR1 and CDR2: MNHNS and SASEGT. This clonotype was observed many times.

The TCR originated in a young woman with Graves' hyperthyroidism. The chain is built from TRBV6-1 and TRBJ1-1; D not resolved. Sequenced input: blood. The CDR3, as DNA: TGTGCCAGCAGACGTGAAATGGTTGCTGAAGCTTTCTTT. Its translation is CASRREMVAEAFF.